This paragraph covers one T cell receptor (delta chain) sequence. Which antigen it targets is not known. A far bigger clonotype differs at one base, so this is likely a read error. The sample carries other DNA sequences with the same CDR3. Library prep was done by 5' RACE. TCRdb lists the instrument as Illumina MiSeq. For TCRdb, the public reads were processed anew by CATT, and duplicate DNA sequences were folded into one row. Recorded for this sample are more than 2,000 delta-chain clones; 5% to 7% of them occurred a single time. The ten largest clonotypes hold approximately 49% of the sample. These data originate in a study of delta chain sequences of gamma delta T cells (dated by TCRdb to 2016 to 2017). Taken from cysteine to phenylalanine, the CDR3 has 18 residues. Of the read, only the CDR3 DNA is kept; its 54 bases are in frame from base 1. Compared with germline, V lacks 3 bases and J lacks 0 bases; bases without a gene match: 15. The germline V gene sets CDR1 to GEAIGNYY and CDR2 to EKD.

The V and J segments used are TRDV2 and TRDJ1; 7 junctional bases match TRDD3. The sample consisted of either unsorted cells or a sorted T cell fraction (not recorded which). The receptor was derived from a human donor in good health. The DNA reads TGTGCCTGTGACTCCTTACTGGGGACCGAACCGTACACCGATAAACTCATCTTT. It encodes CACDSLLGTEPYTDKLIF.